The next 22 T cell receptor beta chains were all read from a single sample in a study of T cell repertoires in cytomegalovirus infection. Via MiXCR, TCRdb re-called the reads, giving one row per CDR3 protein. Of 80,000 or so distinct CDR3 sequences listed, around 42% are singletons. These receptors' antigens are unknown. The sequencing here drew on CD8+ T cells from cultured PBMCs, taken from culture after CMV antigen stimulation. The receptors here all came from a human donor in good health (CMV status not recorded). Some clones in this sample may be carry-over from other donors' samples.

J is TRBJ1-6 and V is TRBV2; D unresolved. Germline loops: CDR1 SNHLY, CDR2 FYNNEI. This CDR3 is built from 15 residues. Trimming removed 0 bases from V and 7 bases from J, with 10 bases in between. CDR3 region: CASSEATDFNSPLHF. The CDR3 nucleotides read TGTGCCAGCAGTGAAGCTACGGACTTCAATTCACCCCTCCACTTT.

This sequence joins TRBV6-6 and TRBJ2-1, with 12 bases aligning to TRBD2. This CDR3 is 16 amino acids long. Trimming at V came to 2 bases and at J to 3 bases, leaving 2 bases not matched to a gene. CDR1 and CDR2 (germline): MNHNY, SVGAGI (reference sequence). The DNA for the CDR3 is TGTGCCAGCAGTTACCCGACTAGCGGGGGCTACAATGAGCAGTTCTTC. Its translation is CASSYPTSGGYNEQFF.

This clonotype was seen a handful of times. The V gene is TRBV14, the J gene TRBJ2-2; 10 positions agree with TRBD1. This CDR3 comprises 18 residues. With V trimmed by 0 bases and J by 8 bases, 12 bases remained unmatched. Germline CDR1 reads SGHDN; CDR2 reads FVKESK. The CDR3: CASSQDWSTGGLRGELFF. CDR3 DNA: TGTGCCAGCAGCCAAGATTGGTCGACAGGGGGCCTCCGGGGGGAGCTGTTTTTT.

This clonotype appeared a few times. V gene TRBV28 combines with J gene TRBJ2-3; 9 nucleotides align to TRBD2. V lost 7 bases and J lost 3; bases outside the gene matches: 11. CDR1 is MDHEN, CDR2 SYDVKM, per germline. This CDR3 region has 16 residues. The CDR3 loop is CASIPGSGGWTDTQYF. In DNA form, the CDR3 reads TGTGCCAGCATCCCCGGTAGCGGGGGATGGACAGATACGCAGTATTTT.

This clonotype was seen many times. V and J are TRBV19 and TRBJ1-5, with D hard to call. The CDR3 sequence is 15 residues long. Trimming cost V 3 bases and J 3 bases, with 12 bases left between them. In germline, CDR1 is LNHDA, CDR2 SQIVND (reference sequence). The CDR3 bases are TGTGCCAGTAGTATCTACAGCCGGAACAATCAGCCCCAGCATTTT. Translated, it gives CASSIYSRNNQPQHF.

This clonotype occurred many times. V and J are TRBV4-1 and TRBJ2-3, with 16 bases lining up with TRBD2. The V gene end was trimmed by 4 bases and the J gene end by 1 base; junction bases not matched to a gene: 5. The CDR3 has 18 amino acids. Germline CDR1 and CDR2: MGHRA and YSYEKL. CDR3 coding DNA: TGCGCCAGCAGCCCGGGACTAGCGGGGGGGCCCGGCACAGATACGCAGTATTTT. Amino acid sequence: CASSPGLAGGPGTDTQYF.

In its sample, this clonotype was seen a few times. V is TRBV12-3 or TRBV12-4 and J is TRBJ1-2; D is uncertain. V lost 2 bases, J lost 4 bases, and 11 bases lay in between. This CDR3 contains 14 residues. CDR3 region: CASSLSLSAYGYTF. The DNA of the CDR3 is TGTGCCAGCAGTTTATCCCTATCGGCCTATGGCTACACCTTC.

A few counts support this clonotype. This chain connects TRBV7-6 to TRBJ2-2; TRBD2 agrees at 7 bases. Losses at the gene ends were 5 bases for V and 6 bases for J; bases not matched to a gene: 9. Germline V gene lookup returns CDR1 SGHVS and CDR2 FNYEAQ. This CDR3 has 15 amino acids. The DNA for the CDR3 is TGTGCCAGCAGCCCTAGGACGGGGGGTTCCGGGGAGCTGTTTTTT. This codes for CASSPRTGGSGELFF.

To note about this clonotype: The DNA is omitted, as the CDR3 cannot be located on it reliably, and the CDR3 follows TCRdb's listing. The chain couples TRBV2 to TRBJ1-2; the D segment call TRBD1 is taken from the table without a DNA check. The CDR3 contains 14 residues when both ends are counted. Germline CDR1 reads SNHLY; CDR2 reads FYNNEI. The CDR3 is CASSSSPTAYGYTF.

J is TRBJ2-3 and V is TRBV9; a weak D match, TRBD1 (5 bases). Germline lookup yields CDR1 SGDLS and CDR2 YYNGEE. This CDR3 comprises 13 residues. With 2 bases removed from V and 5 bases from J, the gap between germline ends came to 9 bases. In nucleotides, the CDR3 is TGTGCCAGCAGCGTCTGGGGCGGAGATACGCAGTATTTT. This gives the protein CASSVWGGDTQYF.

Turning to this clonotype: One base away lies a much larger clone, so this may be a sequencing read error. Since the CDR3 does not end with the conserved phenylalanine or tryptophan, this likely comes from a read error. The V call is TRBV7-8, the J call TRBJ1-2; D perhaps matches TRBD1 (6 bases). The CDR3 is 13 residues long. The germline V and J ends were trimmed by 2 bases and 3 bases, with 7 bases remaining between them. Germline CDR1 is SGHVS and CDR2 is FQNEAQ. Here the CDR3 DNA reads TGTGCCAGCAGCTTACGACAGGACTATGGCTACACCTAC. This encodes CASSLRQDYGYTY.

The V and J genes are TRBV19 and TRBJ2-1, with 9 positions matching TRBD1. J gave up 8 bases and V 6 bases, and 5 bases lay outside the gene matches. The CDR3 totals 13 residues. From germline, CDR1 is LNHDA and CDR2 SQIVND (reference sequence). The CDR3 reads CASRDRGRDEQFF. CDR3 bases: TGTGCCAGTAGGGACAGGGGTCGGGATGAGCAGTTCTTC.

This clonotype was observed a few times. Here the CDR3 reads CASQGSSEQYF. The DNA of the CDR3 is TGTGCCAGCCAGGGGTCTTCCGAGCAGTACTTC. The chain couples TRBV2 to TRBJ2-7; TRBD1 is a possible D gene (6 bases). Trimming stripped 8 bases from V and 6 bases from J, with 11 bases between. Germline V gene lookup returns CDR1 SNHLY and CDR2 FYNNEI. CDR3 size: 11 residues.

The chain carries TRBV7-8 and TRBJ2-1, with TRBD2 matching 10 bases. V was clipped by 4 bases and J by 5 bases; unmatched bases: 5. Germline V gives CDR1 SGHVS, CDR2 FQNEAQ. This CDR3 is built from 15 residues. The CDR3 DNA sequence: TGTGCCAGCAGCTCCGGACTAGCGGAGGACAATGAGCAGTTCTTC. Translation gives CASSSGLAEDNEQFF.

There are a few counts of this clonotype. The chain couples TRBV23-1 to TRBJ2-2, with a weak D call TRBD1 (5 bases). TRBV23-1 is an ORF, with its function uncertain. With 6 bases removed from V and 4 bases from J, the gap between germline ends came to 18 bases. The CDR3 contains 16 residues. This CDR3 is CASRQKPYRSTGELFF. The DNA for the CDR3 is TGCGCCAGCAGGCAAAAACCGTACAGGTCCACCGGGGAGCTGTTTTTT.

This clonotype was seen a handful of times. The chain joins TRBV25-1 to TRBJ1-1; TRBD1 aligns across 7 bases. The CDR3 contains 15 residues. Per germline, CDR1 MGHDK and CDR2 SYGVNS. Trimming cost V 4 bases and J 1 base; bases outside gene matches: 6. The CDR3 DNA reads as TGTGCCAGCAGTGGACGAACAGGGGAGAACACTGAAGCTTTCTTT. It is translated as CASSGRTGENTEAFF.

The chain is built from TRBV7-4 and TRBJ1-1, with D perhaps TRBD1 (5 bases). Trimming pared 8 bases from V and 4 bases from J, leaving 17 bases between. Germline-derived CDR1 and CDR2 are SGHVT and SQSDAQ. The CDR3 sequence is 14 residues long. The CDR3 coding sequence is TGTGCCAGCTGGGGGGGGGGTCGGGGCACTGAAGCTTTCTTT. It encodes CASWGGGRGTEAFF.

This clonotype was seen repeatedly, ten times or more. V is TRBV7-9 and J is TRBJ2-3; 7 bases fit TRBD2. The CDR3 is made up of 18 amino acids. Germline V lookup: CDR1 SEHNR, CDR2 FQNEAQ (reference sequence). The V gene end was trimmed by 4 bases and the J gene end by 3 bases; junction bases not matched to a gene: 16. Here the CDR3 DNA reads TGTGCCAGCAGCTGGGGGGGGATCGCTAGCGCAAGAACAGATACGCAGTATTTT. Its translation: CASSWGGIASARTDTQYF.

The CDR3: CASSGSQETQYF. The DNA of the CDR3 is TGTGCCAGCAGCGGGTCCCAAGAGACCCAGTACTTC. The chain is built from TRBV9 and TRBJ2-5, with no clear D. Germline CDR1 SGDLS, CDR2 YYNGEE. Trimming took 3 bases from V and 1 from J, leaving 4 bases between them. The CDR3 consists of 12 residues.

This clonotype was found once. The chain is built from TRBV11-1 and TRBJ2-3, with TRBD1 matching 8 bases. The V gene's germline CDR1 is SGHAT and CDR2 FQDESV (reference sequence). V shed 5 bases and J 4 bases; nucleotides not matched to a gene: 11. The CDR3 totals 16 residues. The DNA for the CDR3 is TGTGCCAGCAGCCAGGCCGACAGGGGCCCCTCAGATACGCAGTATTTT. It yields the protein CASSQADRGPSDTQYF.

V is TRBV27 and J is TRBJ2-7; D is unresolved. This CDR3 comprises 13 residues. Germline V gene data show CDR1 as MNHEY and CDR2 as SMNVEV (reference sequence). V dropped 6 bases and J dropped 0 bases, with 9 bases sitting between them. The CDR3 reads CASSTTSSYEQYF. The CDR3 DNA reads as TGTGCCAGCAGCACAACAAGCTCCTACGAGCAGTACTTC.

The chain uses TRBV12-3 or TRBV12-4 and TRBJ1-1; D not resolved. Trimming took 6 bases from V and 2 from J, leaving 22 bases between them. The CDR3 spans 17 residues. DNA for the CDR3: TGTGCCAGCAGCGTGGACCTTGGCGGACCTCCTAACACTGAAGCTTTCTTT. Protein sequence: CASSVDLGGPPNTEAFF.